The 18 T cell receptor beta chains below come from one sample, sequenced in a study of T cell repertoires in cytomegalovirus infection. A single record per CDR3 protein comes from TCRdb applying MiXCR to the reads. The sample includes 450,000 to 550,000 distinct CDR3 sequences, about 15% of them seen just once. Input material: CD8+ T cells from PBMCs. The receptors derive from a human donor in good health (CMV status not recorded). Some clones in this sample may be carry-over from other donors' samples.

The sample holds a few counts of this clonotype. The genes are TRBV19 and TRBJ2-1, with 14 positions matching TRBD2. Losses at the gene ends were 8 bases for V and 8 bases for J; bases not matched to a gene: 8. CDR1 is LNHDA and CDR2 is SQIVND in the germline V gene (reference sequence). The CDR3 is 15 amino acids. The CDR3 protein is CASYGTSGGKDEQFF. The CDR3 DNA follows: TGTGCCAGTTACGGGACTAGCGGGGGTAAAGATGAGCAGTTCTTC.

This chain connects TRBV4-1 to TRBJ2-7, with a possible D match to TRBD1 (5 bases). The CDR3 spans 16 residues. The ends were cut back, 1 base at V and 4 bases at J, with 17 bases in the middle. The germline gives CDR1 MGHRA, CDR2 YSYEKL. The CDR3 region has the DNA TGCGCCAGCAGCCAAGTCCACCGGGCAGGGCGATACGAGCAGTACTTC. Protein sequence: CASSQVHRAGRYEQYF.

This clonotype has at least ten counts. The rearrangement uses TRBV29-1 and TRBJ1-2, with D hard to call. Germline V gene lookup returns CDR1 SQVTM and CDR2 ANQGSEA. Trimming removed 1 base from V and 6 bases from J, with 6 bases in between. The CDR3 totals 11 residues. The DNA of the CDR3 is TGCAGCGTTGAAGTGACGGATGGCTACACCTTC. As protein: CSVEVTDGYTF.

Comment on this clonotype: Since a much larger clone is just one base distant, this may be a read error. The V call is TRBV10-3, the J call TRBJ2-3; D tentatively reads TRBD1 or TRBD2 (5 bases each). This CDR3 has 13 amino acids. Germline CDR1 and CDR2: ENHRY and SYGVKD. The CDR3 DNA is TGTGCCATCAGTGAGATTAGGGGAGATATGCAGTATTTT. Its translation: CAISEIRGDMQYF.

In the case of this clonotype: This may come from a read error, since a much larger clone is one base off. This chain connects TRBV11-2 to TRBJ2-5; 10 bases align to TRBD2. This CDR3 contains 16 residues. V gave up 2 bases and J gave up 7 bases; unmatched junction bases: 10. CDR1 SGHAT and CDR2 FQNNGV come from the germline V gene. CDR3 region: CASSLPPAGGLGTQYF. The CDR3 DNA reads TGTGCCAGCAGCTTACCTCCAGCGGGGGGGCTCGGGACCCAGTACTTC.

J is TRBJ2-1 and V is TRBV13; D is unresolved. Trimming removed 2 bases at V and 7 bases at J, with 6 bases between. From germline, CDR1 is PRHDT and CDR2 FYEKMQ (reference sequence). The CDR3 contains 12 residues. CDR3 sequence (DNA): TGTGCCAGCAGCTTAATGATAAATGAGCAGTTCTTC. Protein: CASSLMINEQFF.

The table lists this clonotype with a few counts. The chain combines TRBV29-1 with TRBJ1-2, with D possibly being TRBD1 (6 bases). Trimming took 1 base from V and 4 from J, leaving 16 bases between them. The CDR3 is 15 amino acids. Germline-derived CDR1 and CDR2 are SQVTM and ANQGSEA. The CDR3 region is CSVEGTLGAGYGYTF. The CDR3 DNA is TGCAGCGTTGAAGGCACCCTGGGGGCGGGCTATGGCTACACCTTC.

This clonotype was found a few times. The chain links TRBV27 to TRBJ2-3, with D possibly being TRBD2 (6 bases). The CDR3 contains 17 residues. CDR1 is MNHEY and CDR2 is SMNVEV in the germline V gene (reference sequence). Trimming cost V 5 bases and J 3 bases, with 21 bases left between them. CDR3 DNA: TGTGCCAGCAGTGCCTCACTAGCACATGTATCAACAGATACGCAGTATTTT. Amino acid sequence: CASSASLAHVSTDTQYF.

This clonotype was counted many times. The chain carries TRBV7-9 and TRBJ2-7; the D is unclear. The germline V gene has CDR1 SEHNR and CDR2 FQNEAQ (reference sequence). The CDR3 is 15 residues long. V dropped 3 bases and J dropped 3 bases, with 15 bases sitting between them. As DNA, the CDR3 is TGTGCCAGCAGCTTTATCGACGGATCTAGCTACGAGCAGTACTTC. It specifies CASSFIDGSSYEQYF.

This clonotype was recorded a few times. V usage is TRBV6-6 and J usage is TRBJ2-7; D is uncertain. The CDR3 is 16 amino acids. V lost 0 bases to trimming and J lost 0 bases, with 12 bases between them. Germline V lookup: CDR1 MNHNY, CDR2 SVGAGI (reference sequence). CDR3 DNA: TGTGCCAGCAGTTACTCAGGGAACAGCCCCTCCTACGAGCAGTACTTC. This encodes CASSYSGNSPSYEQYF.

The table lists this clonotype with a few counts. The chain joins TRBV2 to TRBJ2-7; tentatively, D is TRBD2 (6 bases). CDR1 and CDR2 from the germline V gene are SNHLY and FYNNEI. The CDR3 consists of 14 residues. The V gene lost 0 bases and the J gene lost 3 bases, with 9 bases spanning the gap. As DNA, the CDR3 is TGTGCCAGCAGTGAAGCTAGCGGCAACTACGAGCAGTACTTC. Translating it yields CASSEASGNYEQYF.

Regarding this clonotype: Just one base apart from a much larger clone, this may be a read error. Here the CDR3 omits its conserved ending phenylalanine or tryptophan, so a read error is the likely source. This chain connects TRBV29-1 to TRBJ2-7, with a tentative D call TRBD2 (6 bases). The CDR3 contains 14 residues. V was pared by 5 bases and J by 3 bases, with 17 bases between. Germline V gene data show CDR1 as SQVTM and CDR2 as ANQGSEA. CDR3 protein: CSVLEGRGIYEQYL. In nucleotides, the CDR3 is TGCAGCGTTCTAGAGGGTCGGGGGATCTACGAGCAGTACTTA.

Of note for this clonotype: A read error may account for a junction end that differs from germline. This chain joins TRBV5-4 and TRBJ2-3; D gene unclear. This CDR3 is built from 11 residues. Looked up from germline, CDR1 is SGHNT and CDR2 is YYREEE (reference sequence). CDR3 bases: TGTGCCAGCAGCTTGGGGCCTATTCAGGCTTTT. This sequence encodes CASSLGPIQAF.

This clonotype was counted ten times or more. This chain connects TRBV27 to TRBJ2-2, with 12 bases matching TRBD2. CDR3 length: 13 residues. Germline V lookup: CDR1 MNHEY, CDR2 SMNVEV (reference sequence). V lost 11 bases, J lost 5 bases, and 3 bases stayed unmatched. The CDR3 coding sequence is TGTGCCTCCGGACTAGCGGGAACCGGGGAGCTGTTTTTT. Translation: CASGLAGTGELFF.

In this sample, this clonotype turned up many times. The chain employs TRBV28 and TRBJ2-1, with 7 nucleotides matching TRBD2. Germline V lookup: CDR1 MDHEN, CDR2 SYDVKM. This CDR3 is built from 12 residues. V lost 11 bases to trimming and J lost 8 bases; unmatched junction nucleotides: 9. CDR3 DNA sequence: TGTGCCTCGATGACTAGCAAAGATGAGCAGTTCTTC. Encoded protein: CASMTSKDEQFF.

This clonotype was counted at least ten times. V is TRBV7-9 and J is TRBJ2-7; 10 nucleotides agree with TRBD1. CDR1 and CDR2 from the germline V gene are SEHNR and FQNEAQ (reference sequence). The V segment lost 5 bases and the J segment 5 bases; nucleotides outside the gene matches: 9. CDR3 length: 15 amino acids. This CDR3 reads CASSGWTGQGNEQYF. The CDR3 DNA is TGTGCCAGCAGCGGATGGACGGGACAGGGGAACGAGCAGTACTTC.

The V and J genes are TRBV9 and TRBJ2-7; D is possibly TRBD1 or TRBD2 (6 bases each). The CDR3 contains 14 residues. V was trimmed by 4 bases and J by 7 bases, leaving 18 bases between them. Germline V gene lookup returns CDR1 SGDLS and CDR2 YYNGEE. CDR3: CASSFGGRAREQYF. Written as DNA, the CDR3 is TGTGCCAGCAGCTTCGGGGGCAGGGCGAGGGAGCAGTACTTC.

This clonotype was found many times. The DNA of the CDR3 is TGTGCCAGCAGCGGAATGGGACTAGCGGGAGTCAATGAGCAGTTCTTC. It is translated as CASSGMGLAGVNEQFF. This rearrangement joins TRBV7-3 to TRBJ2-1, with TRBD2 identical over 14 bases. This CDR3 contains 16 residues. The J segment lost 6 bases and the V segment lost 5 bases, leaving 6 bases of the junction unmatched. CDR1 and CDR2 from the germline V gene are SGHTA and FQGTGA.